This T cell receptor beta chain was sequenced for a study of blood T cell repertoires in COVID-19. Study information: Both acute and convalescent COVID-19 samples were obtained from the United States, Italy and Spain. T cells, B-cell-depleted T cells, or PBMCs supplied cDNA or gDNA.

The authors' processing: From reference gene primer amplification, estimates of nucleated cell counts were derived. Generated by immunoSEQ multiplex PCR, the TCRdb table keeps only in-frame clones and is missing some. For V, J and clone size, that table is used; D and trimming come from the DNA. Of around 100,000 clones detected, 90% appear once; the ten largest clones hold about 5.2%. The length of the CDR3 is 15 residues. CDR1 is SGHNT and CDR2 is YENEEA in the germline V gene. With 3 bases removed from V and 2 bases from J, the gap between germline ends came to 13 bases. Input material: peripheral blood. The V and J genes are TRBV11-3 and TRBJ1-1, with a weak D call TRBD1 (6 bases). This clonotype was obtained from a man between 50 and 59 years old with acute or convalescent COVID-19. The DNA for the CDR3 is TGTGCCAGCAGCTTCCGGCGGGGGCTAAACACTGAAGCTTTCTTT. The encoded protein is CASSFRRGLNTEAFF.